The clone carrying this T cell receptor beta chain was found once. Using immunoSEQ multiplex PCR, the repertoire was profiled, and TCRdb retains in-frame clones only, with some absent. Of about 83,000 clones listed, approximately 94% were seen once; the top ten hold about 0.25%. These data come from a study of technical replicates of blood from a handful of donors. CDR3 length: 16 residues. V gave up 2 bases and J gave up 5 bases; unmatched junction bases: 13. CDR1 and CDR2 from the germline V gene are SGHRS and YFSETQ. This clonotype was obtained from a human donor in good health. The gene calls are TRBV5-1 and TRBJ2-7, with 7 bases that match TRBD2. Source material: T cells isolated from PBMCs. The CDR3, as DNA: TGCGCCAGCAGCTTCTTGGGGGACCTCGCGGGGGACGAGCAGTACTTC. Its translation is CASSFLGDLAGDEQYF. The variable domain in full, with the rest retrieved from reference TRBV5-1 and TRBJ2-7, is KAGVTQTPRYLIKTRGQQVTLSCSPISGHRSVSWYQQTPGQGLQFLFEYFSETQRNKGNFPGRFSGRQFSNSRSEMNVSTLELGDSALYLCASSFLGDLAGDEQYFGPGTRLTVT.